A single T cell receptor (beta chain) is shown here with its context. Antigen unknown. A single record per CDR3 protein comes from TCRdb applying MiXCR to the reads. In the table there are about 490,000 distinct CDR3 sequences, about 11% of which are singletons. The data were taken from a study of T cell repertoires in cytomegalovirus infection. For the study at large: From public TCR beta signatures came an indication of both CMV infection and matching HLA type. Study outcomes and limitations: Carriage of CMV together with the relevant HLA was identifiable through cumulative public TCR beta family frequency. In two of eight donors, the top clonotype was HLA-C-restricted CMV-specific.

The germline V and J ends were trimmed by 4 bases and 0 bases, with 7 bases remaining between them. The CDR3 sequence is 14 residues long. Germline loops: CDR1 SGDLS, CDR2 YYNGEE. The specimen was PBMCs. The sequence was obtained from a human donor in good health (CMV status not recorded). Some clones in this sample may be carry-over from other donors' samples. This chain connects TRBV9 to TRBJ2-2; D is uncertain. CDR3 DNA: TGTGCCAGCAGCCTCCTCCCGAACACCGGGGAGCTGTTTTTT. Protein product: CASSLLPNTGELFF.